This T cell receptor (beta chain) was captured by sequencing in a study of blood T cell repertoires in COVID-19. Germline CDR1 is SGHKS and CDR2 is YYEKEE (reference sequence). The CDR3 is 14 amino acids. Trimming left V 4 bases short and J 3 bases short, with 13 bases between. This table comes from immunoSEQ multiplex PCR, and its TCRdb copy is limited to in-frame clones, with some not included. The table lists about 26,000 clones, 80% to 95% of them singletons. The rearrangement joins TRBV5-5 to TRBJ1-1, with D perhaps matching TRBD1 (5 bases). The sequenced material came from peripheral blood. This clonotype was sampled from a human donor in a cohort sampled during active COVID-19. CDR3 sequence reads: CASSPIQAHTEAFF. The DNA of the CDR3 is TGTGCCAGCAGCCCCATACAGGCTCACACTGAAGCTTTCTTT. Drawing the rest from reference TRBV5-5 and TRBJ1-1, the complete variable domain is DAGVTQSPTHLIKTRGQQVTLRCSPISGHKSVSWYQQVLGQGPQFIFQYYEKEERGRGNFPDRFSARQFPNYSSELNVNALLLGDSALYLCASSPIQAHTEAFFGQGTRLTVV.